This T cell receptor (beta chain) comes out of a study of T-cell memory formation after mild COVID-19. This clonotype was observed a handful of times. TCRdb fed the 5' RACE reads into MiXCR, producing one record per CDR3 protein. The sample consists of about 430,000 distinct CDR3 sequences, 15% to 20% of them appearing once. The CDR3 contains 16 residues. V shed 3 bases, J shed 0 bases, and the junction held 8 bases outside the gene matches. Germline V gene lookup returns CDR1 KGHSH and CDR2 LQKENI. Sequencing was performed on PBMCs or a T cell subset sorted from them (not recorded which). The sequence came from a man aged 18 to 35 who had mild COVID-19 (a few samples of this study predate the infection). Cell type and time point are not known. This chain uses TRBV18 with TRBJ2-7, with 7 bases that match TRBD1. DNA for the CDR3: TGTGCCAGCTCACCGCCTGGTCAGGGGGTCTCCTACGAGCAGTACTTC. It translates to CASSPPGQGVSYEQYF.